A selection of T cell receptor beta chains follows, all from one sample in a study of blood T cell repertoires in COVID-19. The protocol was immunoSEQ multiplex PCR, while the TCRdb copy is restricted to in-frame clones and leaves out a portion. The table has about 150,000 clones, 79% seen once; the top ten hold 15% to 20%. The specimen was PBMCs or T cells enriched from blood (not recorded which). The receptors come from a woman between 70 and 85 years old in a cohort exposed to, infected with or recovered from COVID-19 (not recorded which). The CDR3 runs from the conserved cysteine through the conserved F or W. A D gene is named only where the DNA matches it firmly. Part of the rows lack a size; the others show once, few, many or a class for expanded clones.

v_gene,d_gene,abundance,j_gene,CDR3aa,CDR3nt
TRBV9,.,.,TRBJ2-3,CASSVGSGSLPDTQYF,TGTGCCAGCAGCGTAGGGTCCGGGAGCCTACCAGATACGCAGTATTTT
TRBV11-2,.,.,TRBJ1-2,CASSLDSTYGYTF,TGTGCCAGCAGTTTGGACAGTACCTATGGCTACACCTTC
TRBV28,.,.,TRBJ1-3,CASSLGSGRNTIYF,TGTGCCAGCAGTTTAGGCAGCGGCCGAAACACCATATATTTT
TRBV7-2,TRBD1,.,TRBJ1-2,CASSTRQGNGYTF,TGTGCCAGCAGCACTAGACAGGGGAACGGCTACACCTTC
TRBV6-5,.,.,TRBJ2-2,CASSSRSGRAGELFF,TGTGCCAGCAGTTCGAGGTCCGGGAGAGCCGGGGAGCTGTTTTTT
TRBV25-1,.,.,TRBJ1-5,CASRGQPRQPQHF,TGTGCCAGCCGCGGACAGCCTCGTCAGCCCCAGCATTTT
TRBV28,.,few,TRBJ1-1,CASSDRWNTEAFF,TGTGCCAGCAGTGATCGGTGGAACACTGAAGCTTTCTTT
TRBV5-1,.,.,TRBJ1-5,CASSLTGYSNQPQHF,TGCGCCAGCAGCTTAACGGGTTATAGCAATCAGCCCCAGCATTTT
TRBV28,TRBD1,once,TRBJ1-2,CASSPGQGNNYGYTF,TGTGCCAGCAGTCCGGGACAGGGAAATAACTATGGCTACACCTTC
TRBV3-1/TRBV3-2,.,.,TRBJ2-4,CASSPSGSLGNIQYF,TGTGCCAGCAGCCCATCTGGGAGTCTGGGGAACATTCAGTACTTC
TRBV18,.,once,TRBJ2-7,CASSLGLSAYEQYF,TGTGCCAGCTCACTAGGACTATCTGCCTACGAGCAGTACTTC
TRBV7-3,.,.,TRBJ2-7,CASSLGPSEEQYF,TGTGCCAGCAGCTTAGGGCCCTCAGAGGAGCAGTACTTC
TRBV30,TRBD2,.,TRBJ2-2,CAWSAGGPELFF,TGTGCCTGGAGTGCGGGAGGGCCGGAGCTGTTTTTT
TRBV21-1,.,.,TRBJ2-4,CAILGVTAKNIQYF,TGTGCCATCTTGGGCGTGACGGCCAAAAACATTCAGTACTTC
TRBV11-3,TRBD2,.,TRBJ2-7,CASVPSGRSSGYVYEQYF,TGTGCCAGCGTCCCCAGTGGGAGATCTAGCGGTTACGTCTACGAGCAGTACTTC
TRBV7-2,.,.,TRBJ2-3,CASSFPSTDTQYF,TGTGCCAGCAGCTTCCCCTCCACAGATACGCAGTATTTT
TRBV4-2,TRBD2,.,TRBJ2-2,CASSQLTSANTGELFF,TGTGCCAGCAGCCAATTGACTAGCGCGAACACCGGGGAGCTGTTTTTT
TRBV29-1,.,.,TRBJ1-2,CSVVGGSSGNYGYTF,TGCAGCGTTGTAGGGGGAAGTAGTGGGAACTATGGCTACACCTTC
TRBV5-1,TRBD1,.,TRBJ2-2,CASSLQGTGELFF,TGCGCCAGCAGCTTACAGGGGACCGGGGAGCTGTTTTTT
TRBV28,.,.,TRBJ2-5,CASSGGAGQETQYF,TGTGCCAGCAGCGGTGGGGCAGGGCAAGAGACCCAGTACTTC
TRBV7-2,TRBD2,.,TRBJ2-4,CASSSLVGSGALAKNIQYF,TGTGCCAGCAGCTCCCTGGTGGGTAGCGGGGCCCTAGCCAAAAACATTCAGTACTTC
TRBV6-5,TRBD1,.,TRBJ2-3,CASRAAGQGYTQYF,TGTGCCAGCAGGGCCGCGGGACAGGGGTATACGCAGTATTTT
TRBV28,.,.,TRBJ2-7,CASSGQSEQYF,TGTGCCAGCAGTGGGCAAAGCGAGCAGTACTTC
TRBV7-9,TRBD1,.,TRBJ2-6,CASSTTGAPSGANVLTF,TGTGCCAGCAGCACGACAGGGGCCCCATCTGGGGCCAACGTCCTGACTTTC
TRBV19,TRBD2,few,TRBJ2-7,CASSSGLAGDKLYEQYF,TGTGCCAGTAGTAGTGGACTAGCGGGAGACAAGCTCTACGAGCAGTACTTC
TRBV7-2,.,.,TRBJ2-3,CASSLSLADTQYF,TGTGCCAGCAGCTTATCTTTAGCAGATACGCAGTATTTT
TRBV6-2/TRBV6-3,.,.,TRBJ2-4,CASSSHRPQQSAKNIQYF,TGTGCCAGCAGTTCACACAGGCCCCAGCAGTCTGCCAAAAACATTCAGTACTTC
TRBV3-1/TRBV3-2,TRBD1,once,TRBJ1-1,CASSEQGSGETF,TGTGCCAGCAGCGAACAGGGGTCGGGGGAAACATTT
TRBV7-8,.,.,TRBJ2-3,CASSFLGLYTDTQYF,TGTGCCAGCAGCTTTCTTGGCCTGTACACAGATACGCAGTATTTT
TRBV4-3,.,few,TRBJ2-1,CVRCGEYNEQFF,TGCGTCAGGTGTGGAGAATACAATGAGCAGTTCTTC
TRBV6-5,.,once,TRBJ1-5,CASSYSSAGPQHF,TGTGCCAGCAGTTACTCAAGCGCCGGCCCCCAGCATTTT
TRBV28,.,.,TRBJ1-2,CASSSPGGGGGGYTF,TGTGCCAGCAGTTCGCCCGGCGGGGGCGGGGGAGGCTACACCTTC
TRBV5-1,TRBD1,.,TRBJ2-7,CASSAGGYEQYF,TGCGCCAGCAGCGCAGGGGGTTACGAGCAGTACTTC
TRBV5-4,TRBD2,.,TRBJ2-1,CASSLGGRAGEQFF,TGTGCCAGCAGCTTAGGCGGGAGGGCCGGCGAGCAGTTCTTC
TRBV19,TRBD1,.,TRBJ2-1,CASSMAGQGGEGQFF,TGTGCCAGTAGTATGGCGGGACAGGGTGGTGAGGGGCAGTTCTTC
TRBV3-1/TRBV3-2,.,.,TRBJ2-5,CASSHMGEETQYF,TGTGCCAGCAGCCACATGGGCGAAGAGACCCAGTACTTC
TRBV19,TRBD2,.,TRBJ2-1,CASRRTTSGTYNEQFF,TGTGCCAGTAGGCGAACCACTAGCGGAACTTACAATGAGCAGTTCTTC
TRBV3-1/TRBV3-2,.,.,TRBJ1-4,CASSLRATNEKLFF,TGTGCCAGCAGCCTCAGGGCAACTAATGAAAAACTGTTTTTT
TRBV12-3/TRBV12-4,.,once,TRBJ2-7,CASRRGVSYEQYF,TGTGCCAGCCGCAGGGGGGTCTCCTACGAGCAGTACTTC
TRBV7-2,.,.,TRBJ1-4,CASSPDSVKLFF,TGTGCCAGCAGCCCGGACAGTGTTAAGCTGTTTTTT
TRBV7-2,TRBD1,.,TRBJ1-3,CASSLGGDRTGNTIYF,TGTGCCAGCAGCTTAGGCGGGGACAGGACTGGAAACACCATATATTTT
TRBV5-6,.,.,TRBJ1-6,CASSLRGSNSPLHF,TGTGCCAGCAGCTTGCGGGGAAGTAATTCACCCCTCCACTTT
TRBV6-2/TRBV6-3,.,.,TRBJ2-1,CASSYWGGVNEQFF,TGTGCCAGCAGTTACTGGGGAGGTGTCAATGAGCAGTTCTTC